This T cell receptor (beta chain) was sequenced during a study of blood T cell repertoires in COVID-19. Study-wide background: The samples span acute and convalescent COVID-19 from the United States, Italy and Spain.

In its sample, this clone was seen a few times. Methods used by the authors: Amplification of reference gene primers was used by the study to estimate nucleated cell counts. Data came from immunoSEQ multiplex PCR; TCRdb stores just in-frame clones and leaves some out. Clonal size and the V and J genes are those of that table, whereas D and trimming came from the DNA. The data show some 250,000 clones, about 90% seen once. The TCR comes from a woman aged 30 to 39 with COVID-19, enrolled during active disease. The sample was peripheral blood.

In DNA, the CDR3 is TGTGCCAGCAGCCAAGATGCCGGTAGCAATCAGCCCCAGCATTTT. Translation: CASSQDAGSNQPQHF. V usage is TRBV4-2 and J usage is TRBJ1-5; no clear D gene. V was clipped by 0 bases and J by 0 bases, with 6 bases between them. The V gene's germline CDR1 is LGHNA and CDR2 YNFKEQ. The CDR3 runs to 15 residues.